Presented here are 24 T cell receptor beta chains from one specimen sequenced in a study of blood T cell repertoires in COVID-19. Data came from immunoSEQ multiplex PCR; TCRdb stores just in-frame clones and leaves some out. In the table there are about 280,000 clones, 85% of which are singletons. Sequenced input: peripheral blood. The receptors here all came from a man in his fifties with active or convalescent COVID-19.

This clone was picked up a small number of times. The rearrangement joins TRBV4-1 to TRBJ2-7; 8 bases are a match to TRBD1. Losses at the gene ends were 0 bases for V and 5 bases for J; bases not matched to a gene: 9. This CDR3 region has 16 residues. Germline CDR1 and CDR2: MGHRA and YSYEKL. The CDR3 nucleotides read TGCGCCAGCAGCCAAGATTTCGGACAGGGAACCCACGAGCAGTACTTC. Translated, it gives CASSQDFGQGTHEQYF.

In DNA form, the CDR3 reads TGTGCCAGCAGCCCTCGGACAGGTTATTCACCCCTCCACTTT. It translates to CASSPRTGYSPLHF. The J gene is TRBJ1-6, the V gene TRBV9, with TRBD1 matching 7 bases. Germline-derived CDR1 and CDR2 are SGDLS and YYNGEE. J gave up 8 bases and V 4 bases, and 6 bases lay outside the gene matches. The CDR3 is 14 amino acids.

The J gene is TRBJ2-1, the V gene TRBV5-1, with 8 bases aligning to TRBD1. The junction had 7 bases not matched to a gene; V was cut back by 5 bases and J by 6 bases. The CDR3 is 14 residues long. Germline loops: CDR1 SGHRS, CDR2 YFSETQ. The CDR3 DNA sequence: TGCGCCAGCAGGGTGGGGGACAGGCCCAATGAGCAGTTCTTC. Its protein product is CASRVGDRPNEQFF.

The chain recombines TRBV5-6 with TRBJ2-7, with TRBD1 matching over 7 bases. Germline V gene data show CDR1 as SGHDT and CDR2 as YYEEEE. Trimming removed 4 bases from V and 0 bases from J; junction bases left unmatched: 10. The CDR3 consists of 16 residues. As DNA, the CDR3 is TGTGCCAGCAGCGTATACAGGGGCTCGAGCTCCTACGAGCAGTACTTC. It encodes CASSVYRGSSSYEQYF.

CDR3 residues: CAWSRGQGLNQPQHF. CDR3 in DNA: TGTGCCTGGAGTCGCGGACAGGGGCTTAATCAGCCCCAGCATTTT. The J gene is TRBJ1-5, the V gene TRBV30; TRBD1 agrees at 9 bases. Losses at the gene ends were 2 bases for V and 4 bases for J; bases not matched to a gene: 6. The CDR3 consists of 15 residues. Germline loops: CDR1 GTSNPN, CDR2 SVGIG (reference sequence).

This CDR3 reads CASSLEEGPSYEQFF. The CDR3 nucleotides are TGTGCCAGCAGCTTAGAGGAGGGCCCTTCCTATGAGCAGTTCTTC. This chain uses TRBV7-3 with TRBJ2-1, with D tentatively TRBD2 (6 bases). This CDR3 spans 15 amino acids. Per the germline V gene, CDR1 is SGHTA and CDR2 is FQGTGA. Trimming stripped 2 bases from V and 8 bases from J, with 16 bases between. Full variable domain (remainder filled in from reference TRBV7-3 and TRBJ2-1): GAGVSQTPSNKVTEKGKYVELRCDPISGHTALYWYRQSLGQGPEFLIYFQGTGAADDSGLPNDRFFAVRPEGSVSTLKIQRTERGDSAVYLCASSLEEGPSYEQFFGPGTRLTVL.

The CDR3 sequence: CASSAPSGRRNEQFF. CDR3 nucleotide sequence: TGTGCCAGCAGTGCCCCTAGCGGGAGAAGGAATGAGCAGTTCTTC. The rearrangement joins TRBV27 to TRBJ2-1; 10 nucleotides agree with TRBD2. Trimming at V came to 5 bases and at J to 7 bases, leaving 8 bases not matched to a gene. Germline CDR1 MNHEY, CDR2 SMNVEV (reference sequence). The CDR3 is 15 amino acids.

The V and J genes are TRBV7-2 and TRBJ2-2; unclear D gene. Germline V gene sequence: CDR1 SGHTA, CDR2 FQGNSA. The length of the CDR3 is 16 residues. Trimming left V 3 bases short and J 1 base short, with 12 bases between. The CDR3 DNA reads TGTGCCAGCAGCTTGGGCCCGTTGGAGAACACCGGGGAGCTGTTTTTT. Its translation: CASSLGPLENTGELFF.

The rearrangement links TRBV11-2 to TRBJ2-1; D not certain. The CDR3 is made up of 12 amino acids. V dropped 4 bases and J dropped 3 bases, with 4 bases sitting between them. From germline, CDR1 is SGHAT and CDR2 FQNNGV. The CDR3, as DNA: TGTGCCAGCAGCTCGGGCTACAATGAGCAGTTCTTC. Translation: CASSSGYNEQFF.

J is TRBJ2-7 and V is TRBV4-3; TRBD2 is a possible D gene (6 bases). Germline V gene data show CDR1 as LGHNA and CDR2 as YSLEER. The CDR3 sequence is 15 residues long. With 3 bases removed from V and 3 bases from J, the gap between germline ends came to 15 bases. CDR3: CASSQERLGLYEQYF. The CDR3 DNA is TGCGCCAGCAGCCAGGAGCGACTAGGGCTCTACGAGCAGTACTTC.

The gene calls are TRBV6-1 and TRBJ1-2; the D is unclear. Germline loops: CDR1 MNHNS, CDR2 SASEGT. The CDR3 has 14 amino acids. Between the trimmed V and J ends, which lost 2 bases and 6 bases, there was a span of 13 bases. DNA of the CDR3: TGTGCCAGCAGTGAACGGAGGTACTTTGATGGCTACACCTTC. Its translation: CASSERRYFDGYTF.

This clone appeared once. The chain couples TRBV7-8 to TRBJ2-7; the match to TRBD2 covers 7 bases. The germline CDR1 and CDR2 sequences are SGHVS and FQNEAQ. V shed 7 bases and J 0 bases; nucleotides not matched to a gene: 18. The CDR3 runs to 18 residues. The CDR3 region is CASNPRVLAGATSYEQYF. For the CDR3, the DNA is TGTGCCAGCAACCCCCGGGTCTTGGCGGGAGCTACCTCCTACGAGCAGTACTTC.

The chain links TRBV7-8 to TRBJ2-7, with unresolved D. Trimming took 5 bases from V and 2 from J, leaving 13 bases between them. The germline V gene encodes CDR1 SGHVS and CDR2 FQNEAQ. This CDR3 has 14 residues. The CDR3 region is CASSPRGFTYEQYF. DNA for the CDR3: TGTGCCAGCAGCCCCCGAGGTTTCACCTACGAGCAGTACTTC.

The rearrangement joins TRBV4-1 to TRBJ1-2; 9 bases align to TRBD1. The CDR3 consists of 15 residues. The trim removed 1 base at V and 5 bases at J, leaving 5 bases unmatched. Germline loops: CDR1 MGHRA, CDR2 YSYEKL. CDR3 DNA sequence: TGCGCCAGCAGCCAAGGGGGACAGGGAGGTTATGGCTACACCTTC. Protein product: CASSQGGQGGYGYTF.

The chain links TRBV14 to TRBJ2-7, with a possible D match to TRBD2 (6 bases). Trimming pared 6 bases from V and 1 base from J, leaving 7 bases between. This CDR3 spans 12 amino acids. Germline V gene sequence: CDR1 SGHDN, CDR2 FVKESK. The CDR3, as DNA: TGTGCCAGCAGGGGACTGTCCTACGAGCAGTACTTC. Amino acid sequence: CASRGLSYEQYF.

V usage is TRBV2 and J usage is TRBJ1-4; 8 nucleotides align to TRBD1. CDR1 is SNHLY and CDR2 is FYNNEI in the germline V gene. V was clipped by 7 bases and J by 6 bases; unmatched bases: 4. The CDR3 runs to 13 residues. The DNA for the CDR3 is TGTGCCAGCAACAGGGGGAGAGATGAAAAACTGTTTTTT. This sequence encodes CASNRGRDEKLFF. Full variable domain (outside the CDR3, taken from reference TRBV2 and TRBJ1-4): EPEVTQTPSHQVTQMGQEVILRCVPISNHLYFYWYRQILGQKVEFLVSFYNNEISEKSEIFDDQFSVERPDGSNFTLKIRSTKLEDSAMYFCASNRGRDEKLFFGSGTQLSVL.

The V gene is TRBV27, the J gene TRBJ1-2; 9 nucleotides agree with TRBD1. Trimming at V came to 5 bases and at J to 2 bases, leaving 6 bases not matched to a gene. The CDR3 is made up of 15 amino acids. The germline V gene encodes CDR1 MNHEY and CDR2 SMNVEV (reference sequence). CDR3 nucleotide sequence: TGTGCCAGCAGTCCCGGGACAGGGAGGAACTATGGCTACACCTTC. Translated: CASSPGTGRNYGYTF.

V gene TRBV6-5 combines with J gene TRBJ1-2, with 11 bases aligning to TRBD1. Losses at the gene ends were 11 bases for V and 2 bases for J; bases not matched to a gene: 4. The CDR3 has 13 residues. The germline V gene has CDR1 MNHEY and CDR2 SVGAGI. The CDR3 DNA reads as TGTGCCTCCCGGGACAGGGGGAACTATGGCTACACCTTC. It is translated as CASRDRGNYGYTF.

CDR3 DNA: TGCGCCAGCAGCCAAGCGGGGGGGACCTACGAGCAGTACTTC. Amino acid sequence: CASSQAGGTYEQYF. The V call is TRBV4-1, the J call TRBJ2-7; 8 positions match TRBD2. V lost 1 base and J lost 2; bases outside the gene matches: 1. This CDR3 is built from 14 residues. Germline V gene lookup returns CDR1 MGHRA and CDR2 YSYEKL.

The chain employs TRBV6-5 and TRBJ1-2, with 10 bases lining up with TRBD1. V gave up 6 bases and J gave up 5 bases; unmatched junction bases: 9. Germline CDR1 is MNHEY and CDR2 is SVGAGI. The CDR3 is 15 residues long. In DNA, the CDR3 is TGTGCCAGCAGCCGCCTGACAGGGGGCGTGTATGGCTACACCTTC. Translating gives CASSRLTGGVYGYTF.

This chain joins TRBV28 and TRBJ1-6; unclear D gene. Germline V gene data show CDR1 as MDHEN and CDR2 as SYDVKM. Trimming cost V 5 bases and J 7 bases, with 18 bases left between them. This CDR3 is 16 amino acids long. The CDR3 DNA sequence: TGTGCCAGCAGTCCATCTGGACTTCGCCTAAATTCACCCCTCCACTTT. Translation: CASSPSGLRLNSPLHF.

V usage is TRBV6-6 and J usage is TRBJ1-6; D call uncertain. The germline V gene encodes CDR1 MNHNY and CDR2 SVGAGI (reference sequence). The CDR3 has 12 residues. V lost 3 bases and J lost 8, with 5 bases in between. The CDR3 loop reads CASSYLDSPLHF. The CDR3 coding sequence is TGTGCCAGCAGTTATCTCGATTCACCCCTCCACTTT.

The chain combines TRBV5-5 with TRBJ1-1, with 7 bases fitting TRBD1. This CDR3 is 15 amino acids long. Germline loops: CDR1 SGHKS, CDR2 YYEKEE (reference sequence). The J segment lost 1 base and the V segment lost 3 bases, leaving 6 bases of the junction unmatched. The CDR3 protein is CASSSGQITNTEAFF. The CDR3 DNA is TGTGCCAGCAGCTCGGGACAGATAACGAACACTGAAGCTTTCTTT.

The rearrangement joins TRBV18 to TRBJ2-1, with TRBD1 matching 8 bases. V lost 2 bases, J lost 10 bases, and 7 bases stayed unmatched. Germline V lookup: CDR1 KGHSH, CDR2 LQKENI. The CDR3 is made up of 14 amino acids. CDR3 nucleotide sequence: TGTGCCAGCTCACCAACCGAGACAGGGGTCGAGCAGTTCTTC. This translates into CASSPTETGVEQFF.